Following are 9 T cell receptor beta chains from one sample sequenced in a study of Ad26.COV2.S vaccination and SARS-CoV-2 variants. Measured with immunoSEQ multiplex PCR; TCRdb has only the in-frame clones, and not every one. The profile shows hundreds of thousands of clones, 70% to 90% of them singletons. As to treatment: over 15 received Ad26.COV2.S at low or high dose, single or two shots; about 5 received placebo; per-sample allocation not given. Day 63 following the first vaccine or placebo injection was when the samples were taken. The material sequenced was peripheral blood, taken in a trial of Ad26.COV2.S vaccine versus placebo. The receptor set was obtained from a person aged 18 to 65 who received the Ad26.COV2.S COVID-19 vaccine or a placebo.

This chain connects TRBV19 to TRBJ1-5; no reliable D call. Trimming took off 6 bases at V and 2 bases at J, with 8 bases between the two ends. The CDR3 consists of 13 residues. CDR1 LNHDA and CDR2 SQIVND come from the germline V gene (reference sequence). CDR3 bases: TGTGCCAGTAGAGACGGGGGCAATCAGCCCCAGCATTTT. It is translated as CASRDGGNQPQHF. The variable domain in full, with the rest retrieved from reference TRBV19 and TRBJ1-5, is DGGITQSPKYLFRKEGQNVTLSCEQNLNHDAMYWYRQDPGQGLRLIYYSQIVNDFQKGDIAEGYSVSREKKESFPLTVTSAQKNPTAFYLCASRDGGNQPQHFGDGTRLSIL.

This CDR3 reads CASSQGGQGGIVAGELFF. The CDR3 DNA reads as TGTGCCAGCAGCCAAGGGGGACAGGGGGGTATAGTTGCCGGGGAGCTGTTTTTT. V and J are TRBV3-1 (or the pseudogene TRBV3-2) and TRBJ2-2, with 11 positions matching TRBD1. This CDR3 has 18 residues. The germline gives CDR1 LGHDT, CDR2 YNNKEL (reference sequence). J was trimmed by 6 bases and V by 1 base; bases with no gene match: 10.

The chain uses TRBV18 and TRBJ2-3, with D possibly being TRBD2 (5 bases). Between the trimmed V and J ends, which lost 0 bases and 2 bases, there was a span of 12 bases. This CDR3 region has 16 residues. Germline CDR1 is KGHSH and CDR2 is LQKENI. CDR3 sequence (DNA): TGTGCCAGCTCACCACCGCCCCCGGGAAACACAGATACGCAGTATTTT. Protein: CASSPPPPGNTDTQYF. Full variable domain (remainder filled in from reference TRBV18 and TRBJ2-3): NAGVMQNPRHLVRRRGQEARLRCSPMKGHSHVYWYRQLPEEGLKFMVYLQKENIIDESGMPKERFSAEFPKEGPSILRIQQVVRGDSAAYFCASSPPPPGNTDTQYFGPGTRLTVL.

This clone came up a few times. The rearrangement uses TRBV7-9 and TRBJ1-6, with D possibly matching TRBD1 (5 bases). Germline V gives CDR1 SEHNR, CDR2 FQNEAQ (reference sequence). This CDR3 contains 14 residues. V was shortened by 8 bases and J by 5 bases, with 13 bases between the two germline ends. This CDR3 is CASWGTGNNSPLHF. DNA of the CDR3: TGTGCCAGCTGGGGGACGGGAAATAATTCACCCCTCCACTTT.

This clone occurred many times. The chain combines TRBV30 with TRBJ1-2; tentative D call: TRBD1 (5 bases). The ends were cut back, 2 bases at V and 1 base at J, with 14 bases in the middle. The CDR3 sequence is 15 residues long. Germline V gene sequence: CDR1 GTSNPN, CDR2 SVGIG (reference sequence). The CDR3 here is CAWSRGRGLNYGYTF. The CDR3 DNA is TGTGCCTGGAGTAGAGGGAGGGGCCTTAACTATGGCTACACCTTC.

The chain uses TRBV6-1 and TRBJ2-3; no clear D gene. This CDR3 contains 15 residues. Germline V lookup: CDR1 MNHNS, CDR2 SASEGT. V lost 1 base to trimming and J lost 6 bases, with 14 bases between them. CDR3 in amino acids: CASSEGVDGRDTQYF. The CDR3 bases are TGTGCCAGCAGTGAAGGAGTTGATGGGCGGGATACGCAGTATTTT.

V usage is TRBV19 and J usage is TRBJ1-1; unclear D gene. The CDR3 is made up of 11 amino acids. From germline, CDR1 is LNHDA and CDR2 SQIVND (reference sequence). The ends were cut back, 6 bases at V and 7 bases at J, with 9 bases in the middle. The CDR3 region has the DNA TGTGCCAGTAGCAAAAAGGGTGAAGCTTTCTTT. This encodes CASSKKGEAFF.

The CDR3 region has the DNA TGTGCCAGCAGTTACGGCCTACAGGGTGGGGACAATGAGCAGTTCTTC. It specifies CASSYGLQGGDNEQFF. V usage is TRBV6-5 and J usage is TRBJ2-1, with a possible D match to TRBD1 (6 bases). Trimming pared 2 bases from V and 5 bases from J, leaving 16 bases between. The CDR3 is made up of 16 amino acids. The germline V gene has CDR1 MNHEY and CDR2 SVGAGI.

This sequence joins TRBV30 and TRBJ2-1, with 7 nucleotides matching TRBD2. With 0 bases clipped from V and 6 bases from J, the junction kept 2 bases outside the gene matches. Germline loops: CDR1 GTSNPN, CDR2 SVGIG (reference sequence). The CDR3 has 13 amino acids. DNA of the CDR3: TGTGCCTGGAGTGTGGCTAGCGGCAATGAGCAGTTCTTC. Translation: CAWSVASGNEQFF.